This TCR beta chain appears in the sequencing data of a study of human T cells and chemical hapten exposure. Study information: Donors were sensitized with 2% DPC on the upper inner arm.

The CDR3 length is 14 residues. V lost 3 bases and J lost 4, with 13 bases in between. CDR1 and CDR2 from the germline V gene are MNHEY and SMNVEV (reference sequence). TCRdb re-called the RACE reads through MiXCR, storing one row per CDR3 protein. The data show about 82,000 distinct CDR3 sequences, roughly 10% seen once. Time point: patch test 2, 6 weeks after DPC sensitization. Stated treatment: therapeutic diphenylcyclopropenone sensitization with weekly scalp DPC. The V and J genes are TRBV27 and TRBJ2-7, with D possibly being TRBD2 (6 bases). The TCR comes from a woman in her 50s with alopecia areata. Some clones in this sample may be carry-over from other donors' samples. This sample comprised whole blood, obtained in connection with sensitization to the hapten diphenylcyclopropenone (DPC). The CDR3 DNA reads TGTGCCAGCAGTTTGGGAGGACGGGGGTACGAGCAGTACTTC. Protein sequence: CASSLGGRGYEQYF.